This paragraph reports one TCR beta chain. Its specificity is unknown. Noted time point: 10-day in vitro stimulation with candidate neoantigen peptide 5. Each of over five ELISpot-reactive candidate peptides was used for approximately eleven-day stimulation. V lost 2 bases, J lost 5 bases, and 8 bases stayed unmatched. The CDR3 length is 16 residues. Germline CDR1 and CDR2: SNHLY and FYNNEI. This entry belongs to a study of PD-1 blockade in mismatch repair-deficient tumors. The repertoire was sequenced with immunoSEQ multiplex PCR; TCRdb's copy has only in-frame clones and lacks some. This table has over 14,000 clones, roughly 80% appearing once.

The TCR comes from an adult with mismatch repair-deficient cancer. The sample here was cells cultured in vitro, taken from a patient treated with pembrolizumab. The rearrangement uses TRBV2 and TRBJ2-1; 8 bases are shared with TRBD2. Here the CDR3 DNA reads TGTGCCAGCAGTGAACTCCCCAGCGGGAGAGACAATGAGCAGTTCTTC. This codes for CASSELPSGRDNEQFF.